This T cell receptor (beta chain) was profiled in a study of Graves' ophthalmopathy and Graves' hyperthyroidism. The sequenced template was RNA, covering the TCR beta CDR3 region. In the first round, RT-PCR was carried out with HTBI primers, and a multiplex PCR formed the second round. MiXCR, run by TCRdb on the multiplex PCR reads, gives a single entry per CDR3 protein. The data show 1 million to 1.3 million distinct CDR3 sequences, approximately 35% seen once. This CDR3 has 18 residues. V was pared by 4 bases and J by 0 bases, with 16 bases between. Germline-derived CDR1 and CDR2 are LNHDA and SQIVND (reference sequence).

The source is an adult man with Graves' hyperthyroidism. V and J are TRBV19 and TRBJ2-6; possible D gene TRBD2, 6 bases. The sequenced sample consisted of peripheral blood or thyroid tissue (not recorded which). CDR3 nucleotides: TGTGCCAGTAGTACTCCCTTTGGGGGGTACTCTGGGGCCAACGTCCTGACTTTC. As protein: CASSTPFGGYSGANVLTF.